Here is one TCR beta chain with its context. The V and J ends lost 8 bases and 8 bases, in that order; junction bases with no gene match: 9. There are 14 residues in the CDR3. CDR1 and CDR2 (germline): GTSNPN, SVGIG (reference sequence). The authors' processing: For nucleated cells, counts were estimated from reference gene primer amplification. Clones were read by immunoSEQ multiplex PCR, and TCRdb kept only the in-frame ones, dropping some. That table gives V, J and clone size, and the DNA gave D and trimming. The table lists 88,000 or so clones, about 88% of them singletons. The sample belongs to a study of blood T cell repertoires in COVID-19.

The source material was peripheral blood. The sequence came from a man in his sixties with acute or convalescent COVID-19. The genes are TRBV30 and TRBJ2-2, with 12 nucleotides matching TRBD2. The CDR3 protein is CAGVLAGGIGELFF. CDR3 nucleotide sequence: TGTGCCGGTGTTCTAGCGGGAGGGATAGGGGAGCTGTTTTTT.